This TCR beta chain was recorded in a study of T cells in Graves' hyperthyroidism and ophthalmopathy (dated by TCRdb to about 2019). Turning to the overall study: Peripheral blood samples were taken at the time of initial diagnosis, prior to any treatment. TCR V-J signatures able to tell the groups apart were searched for in a discovery cohort of approximately 95 patients, of whom more than 40 had Graves' ophthalmopathy and under 65 had stable Graves' hyperthyroidism. According to the paper, TCR Vbeta CDR3 sequencing was carried out on over 130 peripheral blood samples, which came from fewer than 50 ophthalmopathy, approximately 78 hyperthyroidism and about 17 progressor patients. The study also compared thyroid tissue and blood T-cell repertoires from about six Graves' hyperthyroidism patients. Whether ophthalmopathy could be predicted prospectively was tested in an independent validation cohort made up of under 20 hyperthyroidism patients plus 17 patients who later progressed to ophthalmopathy. After blood sampling, hyperthyroidism patients were treated with methimazole at a starting dose of 30 mg daily, and ophthalmopathy patients were treated with high-dose intravenous methylprednisolone. The 95 to 100 discovery patients were divided at random into training and test sets in a 7:3 ratio.

This clonotype came up a few times. Its recognized antigen is unknown. There are no base qualities to consult, and no much larger clone falls within one base. Graves' hyperthyroidism was defined as stable when no progression to ophthalmopathy occurred over 18 months of follow-up. The hyperthyroidism patients were between 18 and 65 years old and newly diagnosed, with a disease duration of less than 2 months. Any patient with an uncontrolled infection, another autoimmune disease, pregnancy or lactation was excluded. Diagnoses relied on clinical symptoms, serum thyroxine and TRAb, thyroid ultrasound and orbital computed tomography. PBMCs were separated from 7.5 to 10 ml of fresh peripheral blood using Ficoll-Paque density gradient centrifugation. Total RNA was extracted using Trizol reagent, and RNA quality was assessed on an Agilent 2100 Bioanalyzer. Study-wide conclusions, independent of this receptor: Most expanded thyroid clonotypes (frequency above 0.001) were also found in blood, which suggests that blood repertoires may mirror thyroid immune responses. In validation, the model predicted progression to ophthalmopathy with about 71% sensitivity and less than 75% specificity, a median of around 6.6 months before onset. No statistical method was used to set the sample size in advance, and investigators knew the group allocation. Ophthalmopathy was separated from stable hyperthyroidism by a 13 V-J signature model, with just over 85% sensitivity and 81% to 83% specificity obtained in cross-validation and 80%/75% obtained in testing.

TCR beta CDR3 regions were amplified from RNA transcripts. The TCR CDR3 was subjected to a first round of RT-PCR using the HTBI primer set and the Qiagen OneStep RT-PCR kit. Libraries were constructed in a second round of multiplex PCR, after which size selection and purification were performed. The libraries were sequenced on an Illumina HiSeq2000 using paired-end 100 bp reads. As for the original processing: Raw data were processed with SOAPnuke, discarding reads with adapters, uncalled bases, mean Phred below 15, or no exact constant-primer or identifier match. High-quality paired reads were merged with COPE v1.2.5, and unique nucleotide sequences were defined as clonotypes. MiTCR v1.1 was used to align clonotypes to the IMGT TRBV, TRBD and TRBJ reference segments. The analysis included only V-J combinations with a frequency above 0.0001, which together covered around 99% of the repertoires. The TCS score was defined as F50 (clonal expansion) divided by E x V (chaos), with BLOSUM62-based TCRdist calculated between CDR3 peptides within each V-J. Welch's t-statistics and random forest reduced 450 to 600 V-J features to around 14, which were used in a naive Bayes classifier (R e1071). TCRdb trimmed the raw reads at Q25, called clones with MiXCR and kept productive beta chains. Every CDR3 protein is listed once, alongside the most common genes and DNA of its rows. The V and J calls, along with clone size, are taken from TCRdb and not from the paper's own processing. Recorded for this sample are about 400,000 distinct CDR3 sequences; just under 15% of them occurred a single time. Less than 35% of the sample goes to the ten largest clones.

Spanning cysteine to phenylalanine, the CDR3 consists of 16 amino acids. The read is trimmed to its CDR3 DNA, 48 bases read in frame from base 1. The germline V gene (reference sequence) yields DFQATT for CDR1 and SNEGSKA for CDR2. Here V drops 0 bases and J drops 7 bases, and the junction holds 11 bases not matched to any gene. The receptor was derived from a woman aged 30 to 39 with Graves' hyperthyroidism. Sequencing used blood. The chain couples TRBV20-1 to TRBJ1-4; 7 bases in between match TRBD1. CDR3 reads: CSARDPQTGKSEKLFF. The DNA sequence follows: TGCAGTGCTAGAGATCCTCAGACAGGGAAGAGTGAAAAACTGTTTTTT.